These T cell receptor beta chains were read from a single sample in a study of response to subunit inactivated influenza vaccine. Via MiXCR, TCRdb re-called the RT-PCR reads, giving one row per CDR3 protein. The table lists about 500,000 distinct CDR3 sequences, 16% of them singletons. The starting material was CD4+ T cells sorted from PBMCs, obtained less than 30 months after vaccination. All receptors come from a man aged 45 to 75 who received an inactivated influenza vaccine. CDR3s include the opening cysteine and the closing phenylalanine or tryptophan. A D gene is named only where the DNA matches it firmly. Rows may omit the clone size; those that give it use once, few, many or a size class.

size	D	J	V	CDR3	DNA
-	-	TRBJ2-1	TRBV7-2	CASSLARSGEQFF	TGTGCCAGCAGCTTAGCGCGGTCGGGGGAGCAGTTCTTC
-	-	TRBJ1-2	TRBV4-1	CASSQASYGYTF	TGCGCCAGCAGCCAAGCCAGCTATGGCTACACCTTC
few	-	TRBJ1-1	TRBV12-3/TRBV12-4	CASSPLRFVGNTEAFF	TGTGCCAGCAGCCCCCTCAGGTTCGTCGGGAACACTGAAGCTTTCTTT
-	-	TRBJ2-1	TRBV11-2	CASSLDPGSYNEQFF	TGTGCCAGCAGCTTAGATCCCGGCTCATACAATGAGCAGTTCTTC
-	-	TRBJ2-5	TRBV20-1	CSARFELQYF	TGCAGTGCTAGGTTTGAGTTACAGTACTTC
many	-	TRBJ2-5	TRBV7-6	CASSLDWLGTQYF	TGTGCCAGCAGCTTAGACTGGCTCGGGACCCAGTACTTC
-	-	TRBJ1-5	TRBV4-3	CASSQDRNSNQPQHF	TGCGCCAGCAGCCAAGACAGGAATAGCAATCAGCCCCAGCATTTT
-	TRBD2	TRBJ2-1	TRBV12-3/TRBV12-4	CASSSVTSGGNEQFF	TGTGCCAGCAGTTCTGTCACTAGCGGCGGAAATGAGCAGTTCTTC
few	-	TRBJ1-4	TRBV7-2	CASSFRGANEKLFF	TGTGCCAGCAGCTTCAGGGGTGCGAATGAAAAACTGTTTTTT
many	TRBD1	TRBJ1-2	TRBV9	CASSDTGAMGYGYTF	TGTGCCAGCAGCGATACAGGGGCGATGGGCTATGGCTACACCTTC
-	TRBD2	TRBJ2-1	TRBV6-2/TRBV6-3	CASSYGAGGPVEQFF	TGTGCCAGCAGTTACGGAGCGGGGGGGCCTGTAGAGCAGTTCTTC
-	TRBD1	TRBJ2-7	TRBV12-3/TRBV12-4	CASSYGQGASEQYF	TGTGCCAGCAGTTATGGACAGGGGGCGAGCGAGCAGTACTTC
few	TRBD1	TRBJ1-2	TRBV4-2	CASSQPWQGALGYTF	TGTGCCAGCAGTCAGCCTTGGCAGGGGGCTCTTGGCTACACCTTC
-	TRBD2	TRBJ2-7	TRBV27	CASSFRGGTSGSNEQYF	TGTGCCAGCAGTTTCCGTGGCGGGACTAGCGGGAGTAACGAGCAGTACTTC
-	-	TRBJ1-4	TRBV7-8	CASSLSGGLPGYEKLFF	TGTGCCAGCAGCCTCAGTGGTGGCCTTCCTGGCTACGAAAAACTGTTTTTT
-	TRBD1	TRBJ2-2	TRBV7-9	CASSKDRGGTGELFF	TGTGCCAGCAGCAAAGACAGGGGAGGTACCGGGGAGCTGTTTTTT
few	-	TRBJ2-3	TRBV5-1	CASRSRDTQYF	TGCGCCAGCCGGTCTCGAGATACGCAGTATTTT
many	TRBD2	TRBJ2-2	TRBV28	CASNLLAGDTGELFF	TGTGCCAGCAACCTACTAGCGGGAGACACCGGGGAGCTGTTTTTT
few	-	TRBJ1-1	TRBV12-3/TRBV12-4	CASSSGPTEAFF	TGTGCCAGCAGCTCAGGGCCCACTGAAGCTTTCTTT
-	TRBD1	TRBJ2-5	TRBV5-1	CASSPTSGTGGSQYF	TGCGCCAGCAGCCCCACCTCCGGGACAGGGGGAAGCCAGTACTTC
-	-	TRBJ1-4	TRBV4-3	CASSQGPGGTNEKLFF	TGCGCCAGCAGCCAGGGACCCGGCGGGACTAATGAAAAACTGTTTTTT
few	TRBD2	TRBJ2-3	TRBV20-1	CSASRASGTTDTQYF	TGCAGTGCTAGCAGGGCTAGCGGGACAACAGATACGCAGTATTTT
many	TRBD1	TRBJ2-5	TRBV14	CASSRDSVQETQYF	TGTGCCAGCAGCCGGGACAGCGTACAAGAGACCCAGTACTTC
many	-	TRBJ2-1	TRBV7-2	CASSPSLSGGGGEQFF	TGTGCCAGCAGCCCGAGTCTGAGCGGAGGGGGGGGTGAGCAGTTCTTC
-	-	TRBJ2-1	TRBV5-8	CASSLVGEFAYNEQFF	TGTGCCAGCAGCTTGGTTGGGGAGTTTGCCTACAATGAGCAGTTCTTC
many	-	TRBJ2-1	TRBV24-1	CATSDKSGWGGEQFF	TGTGCCACCAGTGACAAGAGCGGGTGGGGTGGTGAGCAGTTCTTC
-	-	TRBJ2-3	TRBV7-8	CASNAERTDTQYF	TGTGCCAGCAACGCCGAGCGCACAGATACGCAGTATTTT
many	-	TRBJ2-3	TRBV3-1	CASSQSLAPDTQYF	TGTGCCAGCAGCCAATCCCTGGCGCCCGATACGCAGTATTTT
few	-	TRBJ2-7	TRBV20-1	CSARDLLGPEYEQYF	TGCAGTGCTAGAGATCTATTGGGGCCCGAATACGAGCAGTACTTC
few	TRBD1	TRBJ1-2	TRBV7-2	CASSLAQGGHNGYTF	TGTGCCAGCAGCTTAGCGCAGGGGGGGCATAACGGCTACACCTTC
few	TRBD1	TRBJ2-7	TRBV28	CASSLLIDGQGAYEQYF	TGTGCCAGCAGTTTATTAATAGACGGACAGGGGGCTTACGAGCAGTACTTC
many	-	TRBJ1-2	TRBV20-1	CSASEGSSNYGYTF	TGCAGTGCTAGCGAGGGCAGTTCCAACTATGGCTACACCTTC
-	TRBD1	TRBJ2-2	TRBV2	CASSVRAGQAIGTGELFF	TGTGCCAGCAGTGTGAGGGCGGGACAGGCAATTGGCACCGGGGAGCTGTTTTTT
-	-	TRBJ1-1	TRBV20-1	CSARPPIYGTEAFF	TGCAGTGCCCGCCCCCCAATCTACGGCACTGAAGCTTTCTTT
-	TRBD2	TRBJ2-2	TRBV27	CASSPSGTSGGRYTGELFF	TGTGCCAGCAGTCCTTCCGGGACTAGCGGGGGTCGGTACACCGGGGAGCTGTTTTTT
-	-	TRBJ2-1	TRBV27	CASSVRAYNEQFF	TGTGCCAGCAGCGTGAGGGCGTACAATGAGCAGTTCTTC
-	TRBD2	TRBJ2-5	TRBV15	CATSRDKVAGARGETQYF	TGTGCCACCAGCAGAGATAAGGTAGCGGGAGCCAGAGGAGAGACCCAGTACTTC
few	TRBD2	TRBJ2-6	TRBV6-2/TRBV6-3	CASSLGLAGVFSGANVLTF	TGTGCCAGCAGTCTCGGACTAGCGGGGGTGTTTTCTGGGGCCAACGTCCTGACTTTC
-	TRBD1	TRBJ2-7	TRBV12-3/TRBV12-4	CASRPTGTGTYEQYF	TGTGCCAGCAGACCAACCGGGACAGGGACCTACGAGCAGTACTTC
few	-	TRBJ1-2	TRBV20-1	CSARLQDPGDYGYSF	TGCAGTGCTAGATTACAGGATCCGGGAGACTATGGCTACTCCTTC
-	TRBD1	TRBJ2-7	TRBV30	CAWSPTDRGVSYEQYF	TGTGCCTGGAGTCCTACGGACAGGGGCGTCTCCTACGAGCAGTACTTC
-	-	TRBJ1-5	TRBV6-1	CASSDTGGYQPQHF	TGTGCCAGCAGTGATACCGGGGGCTATCAGCCCCAGCATTTT
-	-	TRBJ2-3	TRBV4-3	CASSEVGVRDTQYF	TGCGCCAGCAGCGAGGTGGGAGTAAGGGATACGCAGTATTTT
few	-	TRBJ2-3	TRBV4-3	CASSQDLGGRVATDTQYF	TGCGCCAGCAGCCAAGATCTTGGGGGGCGGGTAGCCACAGATACGCAGTATTTT
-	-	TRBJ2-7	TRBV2	CASSLQRNYEQYF	TGTGCCAGCAGCCTACAGCGAAACTACGAGCAGTACTTC
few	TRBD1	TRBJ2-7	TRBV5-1	CASSDTTGAFTKQYF	TGCGCCAGCAGCGACACGACAGGGGCATTTACCAAGCAGTACTTC
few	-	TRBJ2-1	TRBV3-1	CASSGRGEFLEQFF	TGTGCCAGCAGCGGGCGAGGGGAATTCCTTGAGCAGTTCTTC
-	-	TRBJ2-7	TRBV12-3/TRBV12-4	CASSPRDKSSYEQYF	TGTGCCAGCAGCCCCAGGGACAAGAGCTCCTACGAGCAGTACTTC
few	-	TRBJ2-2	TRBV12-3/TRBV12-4	CAGASNTGELFF	TGTGCCGGAGCATCGAACACCGGGGAGCTGTTTTTT
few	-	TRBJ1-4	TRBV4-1	CASSQEGGATNEKLFF	TGCGCCAGCAGCCAAGAAGGCGGGGCAACTAATGAAAAACTGTTTTTT
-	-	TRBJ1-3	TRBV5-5	CASSHPEGRAGNTIYF	TGTGCCAGCAGCCACCCTGAGGGAAGGGCTGGAAACACCATATATTTT
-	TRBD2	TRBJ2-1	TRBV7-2	CASSWTSELNEQFF	TGTGCCAGCAGCTGGACTAGCGAGCTCAATGAGCAGTTCTTC
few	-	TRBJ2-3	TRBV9	CASSVAPSIRTDTQYF	TGTGCCAGCAGCGTAGCTCCTAGCATTCGCACAGATACGCAGTATTTT